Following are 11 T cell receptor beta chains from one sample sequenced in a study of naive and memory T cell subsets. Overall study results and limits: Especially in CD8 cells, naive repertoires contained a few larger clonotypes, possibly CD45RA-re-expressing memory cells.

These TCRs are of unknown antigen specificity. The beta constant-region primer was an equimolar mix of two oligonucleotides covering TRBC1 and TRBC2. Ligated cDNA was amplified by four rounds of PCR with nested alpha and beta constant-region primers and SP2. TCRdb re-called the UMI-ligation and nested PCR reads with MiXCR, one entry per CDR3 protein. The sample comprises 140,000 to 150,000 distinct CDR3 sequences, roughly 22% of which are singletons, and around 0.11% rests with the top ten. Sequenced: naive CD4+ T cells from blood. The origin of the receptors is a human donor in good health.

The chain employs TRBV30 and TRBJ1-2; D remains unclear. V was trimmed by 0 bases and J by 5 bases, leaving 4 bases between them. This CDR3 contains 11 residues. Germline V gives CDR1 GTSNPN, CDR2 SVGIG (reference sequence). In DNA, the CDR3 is TGTGCCTGGAGTGTAATATATGGCTACACCTTC. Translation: CAWSVIYGYTF.

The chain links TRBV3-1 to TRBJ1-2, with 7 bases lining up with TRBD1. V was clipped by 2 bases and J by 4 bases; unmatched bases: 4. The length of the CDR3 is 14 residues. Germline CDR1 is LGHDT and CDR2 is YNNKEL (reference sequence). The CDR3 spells CASSQIGGVYGYTF. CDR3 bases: TGTGCCAGCAGCCAAATAGGGGGCGTCTATGGCTACACCTTC.

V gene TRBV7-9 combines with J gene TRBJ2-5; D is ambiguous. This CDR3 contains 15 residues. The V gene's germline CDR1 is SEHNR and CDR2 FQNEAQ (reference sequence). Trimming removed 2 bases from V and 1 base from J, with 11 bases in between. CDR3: CASSLNRATQETQYF. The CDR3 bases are TGTGCCAGCAGCTTAAACCGGGCCACCCAAGAGACCCAGTACTTC.

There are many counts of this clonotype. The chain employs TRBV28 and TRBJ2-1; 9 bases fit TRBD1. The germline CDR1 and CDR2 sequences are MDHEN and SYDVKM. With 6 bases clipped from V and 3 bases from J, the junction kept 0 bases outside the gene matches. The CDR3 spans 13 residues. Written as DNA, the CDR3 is TGTGCCAGCAGGGGACAGGGCTACAATGAGCAGTTCTTC. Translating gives CASRGQGYNEQFF.

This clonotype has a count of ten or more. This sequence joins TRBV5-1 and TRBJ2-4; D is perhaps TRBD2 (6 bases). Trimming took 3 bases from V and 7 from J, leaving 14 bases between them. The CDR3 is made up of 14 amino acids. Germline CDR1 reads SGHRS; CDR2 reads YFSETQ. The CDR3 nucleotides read TGCGCCAGCAGCTCGGCCCCGGGACTCAACATTCAGTACTTC. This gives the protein CASSSAPGLNIQYF.

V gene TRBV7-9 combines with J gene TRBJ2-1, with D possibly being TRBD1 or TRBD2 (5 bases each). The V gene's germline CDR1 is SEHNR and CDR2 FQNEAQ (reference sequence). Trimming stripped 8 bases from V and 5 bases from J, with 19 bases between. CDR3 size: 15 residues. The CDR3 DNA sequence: TGTGCCAGCCTCGAAGTGGGGCTAGCCCACAATGAGCAGTTCTTC. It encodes CASLEVGLAHNEQFF.

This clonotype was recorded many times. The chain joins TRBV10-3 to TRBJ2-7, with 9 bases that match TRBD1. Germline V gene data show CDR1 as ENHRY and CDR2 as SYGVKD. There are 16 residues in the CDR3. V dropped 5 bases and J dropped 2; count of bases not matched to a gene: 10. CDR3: CAISNPDRGRPYEQYF. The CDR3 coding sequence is TGTGCCATCAGTAACCCGGACAGGGGACGGCCCTACGAGCAGTACTTC.

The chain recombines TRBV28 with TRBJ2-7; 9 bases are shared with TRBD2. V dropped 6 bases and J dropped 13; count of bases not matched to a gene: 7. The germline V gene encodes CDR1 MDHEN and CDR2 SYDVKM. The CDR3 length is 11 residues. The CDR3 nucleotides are TGTGCCAGCAGGGATTTAGCGGGAGTCTACTTC. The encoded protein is CASRDLAGVYF.

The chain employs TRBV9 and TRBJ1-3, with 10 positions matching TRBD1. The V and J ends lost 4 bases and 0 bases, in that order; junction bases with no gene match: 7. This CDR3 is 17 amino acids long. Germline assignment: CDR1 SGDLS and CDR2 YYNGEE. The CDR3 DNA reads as TGTGCCAGCAGCCCGGGGACAGGGGTTTCCTCTGGAAACACCATATATTTT. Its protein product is CASSPGTGVSSGNTIYF.

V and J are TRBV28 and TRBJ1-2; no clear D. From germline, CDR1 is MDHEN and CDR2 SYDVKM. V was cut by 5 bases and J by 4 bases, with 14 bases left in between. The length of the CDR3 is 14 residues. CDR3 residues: CASSPLTGSYGYTF. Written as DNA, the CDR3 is TGTGCCAGCAGTCCGCTAACCGGCAGCTATGGCTACACCTTC.

DNA for the CDR3: TGCGCCAGCAGCTTGTCCGCCCCATCCTACGAGCAGTACTTC. It translates to CASSLSAPSYEQYF. The rearrangement uses TRBV5-1 and TRBJ2-7; D gene uncertain. Trimming shortened V by 1 base and J by 1 base, and 9 bases separated the two germline ends. The CDR3 has 14 residues. Germline V gene data show CDR1 as SGHRS and CDR2 as YFSETQ.